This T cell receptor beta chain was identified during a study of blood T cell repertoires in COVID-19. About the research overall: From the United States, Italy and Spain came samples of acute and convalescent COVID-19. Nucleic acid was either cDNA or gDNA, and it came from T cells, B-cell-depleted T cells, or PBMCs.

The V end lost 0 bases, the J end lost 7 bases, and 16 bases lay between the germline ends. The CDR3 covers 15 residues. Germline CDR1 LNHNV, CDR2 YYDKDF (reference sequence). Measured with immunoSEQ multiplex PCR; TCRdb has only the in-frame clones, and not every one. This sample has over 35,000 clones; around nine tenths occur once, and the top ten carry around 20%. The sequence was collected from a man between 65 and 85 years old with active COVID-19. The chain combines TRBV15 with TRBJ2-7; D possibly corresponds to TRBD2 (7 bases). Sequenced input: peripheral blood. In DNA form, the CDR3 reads TGTGCCACCAGCAGAGATTTCGCGGGGGCGGGGGAGCAGTACTTC. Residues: CATSRDFAGAGEQYF.